The sequence of this T cell receptor beta chain was determined in a study of cytotoxic CD8 clonotypes in ibrutinib-treated CLL. Study at large: Response samples were taken after a median of approximately 13 months on treatment, range 6 to 36. On average, roughly 94,000 productive rearrangements and 255,043 productive templates per sample. General study findings and limits: Sampling times differed between sustained-remission and progressing patients. Clonality went up at the time of ibrutinib response, stayed stable in sustained remission, and later dropped back toward its baseline level at progression.

Sequencing was performed with immunoSEQ multiplex PCR; in TCRdb, only in-frame clones are kept and a portion is missing. This table has 50,000 or so clones, around 78% appearing once. To note about this clone: Its specificity is unknown.

Trimming took 4 bases from V and 14 from J; bases not matched to a gene: 10. Germline CDR1 is SGHDN and CDR2 is FVKESK. CDR3 length: 13 amino acids. This clonotype originated in a human donor with chronic lymphocytic leukemia. Source: PBMCs, taken after 24 months of ibrutinib treatment. The chain couples TRBV14 to TRBJ1-4, with 7 bases fitting TRBD1. DNA of the CDR3: TGTGCCAGCAGCCTATCCGGGACAGCCGTTCTGTTTTTT. Protein product: CASSLSGTAVLFF. The full variable domain, with the rest looked up from reference TRBV14 and TRBJ1-4, is EAGVTQFPSHSVIEKGQTVTLRCDPISGHDNLYWYRRVMGKEIKFLLHFVKESKQDESGMPNNRFLAERTGGTYSTLKVQPAELEDSGVYFCASSLSGTAVLFFGSGTQLSVL.